The 6 T cell receptor beta chains given below trace back to one sample, sequenced in a study of lymphopenia after photon versus proton radiotherapy. TCRdb's copy holds only in-frame clones and misses some; the assay was immunoSEQ multiplex PCR. The sample consists of about 83,000 clones, 83% of them appearing once. Sequences were derived from peripheral blood, sampled from a patient treated with proton-based radiotherapy. These receptors all come from a man between 60 and 75 years old with pancreatic cancer.

This clone was detected once. The chain carries TRBV19 and TRBJ1-5; 7 bases match TRBD1. CDR1 LNHDA and CDR2 SQIVND come from the germline V gene (reference sequence). The CDR3 extends over 18 amino acids. After removal of 7 bases from V and 2 bases from J, the junction contained 17 bases not matched to a gene. CDR3 DNA: TGTGCCAGTAACCTAAGGCATAGGGGGCAGGTAGGCAATCAGCCCCAGCATTTT. Translation gives CASNLRHRGQVGNQPQHF. The full variable domain, in which reference TRBV19 and TRBJ1-5 provide the parts outside the CDR3, is DGGITQSPKYLFRKEGQNVTLSCEQNLNHDAMYWYRQDPGQGLRLIYYSQIVNDFQKGDIAEGYSVSREKKESFPLTVTSAQKNPTAFYLCASNLRHRGQVGNQPQHFGDGTRLSIL.

This clone was counted between two and nine times. The CDR3 nucleotides read TGTGCCAGCTCCAACCAAGGAGGCTATGGCTACACCTTC. Its protein is CASSNQGGYGYTF. The rearrangement joins TRBV6-5 to TRBJ1-2; no clear D gene. The CDR3 contains 13 residues. V lost 8 bases and J 4 bases, leaving 14 bases between the germline ends. CDR1 and CDR2 from the germline V gene are MNHEY and SVGAGI.

This chain joins TRBV19 and TRBJ2-6; perhaps TRBD1 as D (5 bases). Germline V lookup: CDR1 LNHDA, CDR2 SQIVND (reference sequence). This CDR3 is built from 15 residues. V gave up 6 bases and J gave up 4 bases, with 13 bases separating them. The CDR3 region is CASRRLDMGANVLTF. The CDR3 bases are TGTGCCAGTAGGCGGTTGGACATGGGGGCCAACGTCCTGACTTTC.

As for this clone: This CDR3 is missing its conserved last phenylalanine or tryptophan, likely due to a read error. J is TRBJ2-7 and V is TRBV14, with 11 bases lining up with TRBD2. Per germline, CDR1 SGHDN and CDR2 FVKESK. With V trimmed by 0 bases and J by 3 bases, 7 bases remained unmatched. This CDR3 is built from 17 residues. CDR3 nucleotide sequence: TGTGCCAGCAGCCAAGAAATGGGACTAGCGGCGGTCTACGAGCAGTACCTC. Translation: CASSQEMGLAAVYEQYL.

This chain joins TRBV7-2 and TRBJ1-3, with D tentatively TRBD1 (6 bases). Looked up from germline, CDR1 is SGHTA and CDR2 is FQGNSA. This CDR3 spans 16 amino acids. With 4 bases removed from V and 2 bases from J, the gap between germline ends came to 15 bases. In DNA, the CDR3 is TGTGCCAGCAGCTCAAAAGTGTCAGGGGCTGGAAACACCATATATTTT. It codes for CASSSKVSGAGNTIYF.

The genes are TRBV2 and TRBJ2-1, with D possibly being TRBD1 (6 bases). CDR1 is SNHLY and CDR2 is FYNNEI in the germline V gene. With 3 bases removed from V and 8 bases from J, the gap between germline ends came to 20 bases. The CDR3 has 16 residues. CDR3 nucleotide sequence: TGTGCCAGCAGTGAGGGTCTTACCGGGAAGGGGGATGAGCAGTTCTTC. As protein: CASSEGLTGKGDEQFF.